This T cell receptor beta chain was captured in a study of T cell changes during pregnancy in multiple sclerosis. From germline, CDR1 is DFQATT and CDR2 SNEGSKA (reference sequence). Trimming took off 7 bases at V and 4 bases at J, with 10 bases between the two ends. This CDR3 region has 11 residues. The protocol was immunoSEQ multiplex PCR, while the TCRdb copy is restricted to in-frame clones and leaves out a portion. The profile shows around 100,000 clones, roughly 90% of them singletons. The chain couples TRBV20-1 to TRBJ1-1, with D perhaps matching TRBD1 (6 bases). This sequence originates from a female donor with multiple sclerosis, enrolled in a pregnancy study. This specimen consisted of peripheral blood, obtained after pregnancy. CDR3 sequence (DNA): TGCAGTGTCTCAGGGGTCACTGAAGCTTTCTTT. Amino acid sequence: CSVSGVTEAFF.